A single sample gave rise to the 14 T cell receptor beta chains below, sequenced in a study of cytomegalovirus exposure and HLA in healthy donors. Primers for the PCR totalled 60 Vbeta and 13 Jbeta. Clones were read by immunoSEQ multiplex PCR, and TCRdb kept only the in-frame ones, dropping some. The sample includes some 140,000 clones, around 78% of them seen just once. The sequenced sample was PBMCs. Every receptor here comes from a woman under 30 in good health and CMV-seronegative.

The chain couples TRBV6-1 to TRBJ2-7; 9 bases match TRBD2. The J segment lost 2 bases and the V segment lost 6 bases, leaving 8 bases of the junction unmatched. This CDR3 contains 15 residues. CDR1 MNHNS and CDR2 SASEGT come from the germline V gene. The CDR3 here is CASRLAGGGPYEQYF. The CDR3 DNA reads TGTGCCAGCAGGCTCGCGGGAGGGGGTCCCTACGAGCAGTACTTC.

V and J are TRBV5-6 and TRBJ1-2; 7 nucleotides line up with TRBD1. V lost 1 base to trimming and J lost 0 bases; unmatched junction nucleotides: 6. The CDR3 spans 16 residues. Germline loops: CDR1 SGHDT, CDR2 YYEEEE. CDR3 DNA sequence: TGTGCCAGCAGCTTGATAGGCAGGGGGACTAACTATGGCTACACCTTC. It encodes CASSLIGRGTNYGYTF.

CDR3 loop: CASQADTYEQYF. Written as DNA, the CDR3 is TGTGCCAGCCAGGCGGACACCTACGAGCAGTACTTC. The chain is built from TRBV6-5 and TRBJ2-7, with D maybe TRBD1 (5 bases). V lost 8 bases to trimming and J lost 2 bases, with 10 bases between them. CDR3 length: 12 amino acids. Germline V lookup: CDR1 MNHEY, CDR2 SVGAGI.

The rearrangement links TRBV30 to TRBJ1-4, with D possibly TRBD1 on 5 matching bases. The germline V gene has CDR1 GTSNPN and CDR2 SVGIG (reference sequence). Trimming removed 2 bases at V and 4 bases at J, with 8 bases between. This CDR3 is 13 amino acids long. CDR3: CAWSSGYNEKLFF. Here the CDR3 DNA reads TGTGCCTGGAGTTCAGGGTATAATGAAAAACTGTTTTTT.

The rearrangement uses TRBV11-2 and TRBJ2-5; maybe TRBD2 (5 bases). With 5 bases removed from V and 12 bases from J, the gap between germline ends came to 7 bases. The CDR3 spans 9 residues. CDR1 SGHAT and CDR2 FQNNGV come from the germline V gene. The CDR3 loop is CASSPREYF. The DNA of the CDR3 is TGTGCCAGCAGCCCGCGGGAGTACTTC. Full variable domain (missing parts from reference TRBV11-2 and TRBJ2-5): EAGVAQSPRYKIIEKRQSVAFWCNPISGHATLYWYQQILGQGPKLLIQFQNNGVVDDSQLPKDRFSAERLKGVDSTLKIQPAKLEDSAVYLCASSPREYFGPGTRLLVL.

This clone appeared once. The chain recombines TRBV7-9 with TRBJ2-3, with D possibly being TRBD1 (5 bases). The germline gives CDR1 SEHNR, CDR2 FQNEAQ (reference sequence). Trimming took 5 bases from V and 5 from J, leaving 29 bases between them. CDR3 length: 19 amino acids. Here the CDR3 DNA reads TGTGCCAGCAGCCCACCTCTCGGAACCCGGCTGGGGCGTCGAGATACGCAGTATTTT. This codes for CASSPPLGTRLGRRDTQYF.

The gene calls are TRBV29-1 and TRBJ2-3; the match to TRBD1 covers 7 bases. The trim removed 5 bases at V and 1 base at J, leaving 15 bases unmatched. Per the germline V gene, CDR1 is SQVTM and CDR2 is ANQGSEA. The CDR3 runs to 17 residues. The CDR3 bases are TGCAGCGTTCTAGGGGGCTGGGGGCGGGCTCGCACAGATACGCAGTATTTT. Its translation: CSVLGGWGRARTDTQYF.

V usage is TRBV9 and J usage is TRBJ2-1; 10 bases are a match to TRBD2. The CDR3 sequence is 15 residues long. Germline V lookup: CDR1 SGDLS, CDR2 YYNGEE. Trimming at V came to 3 bases and at J to 4 bases, leaving 4 bases not matched to a gene. This CDR3 is CASSAWTSGYNEQFF. CDR3 in DNA: TGTGCCAGCAGCGCTTGGACTAGCGGTTACAATGAGCAGTTCTTC. Full variable domain (rest looked up from reference TRBV9 and TRBJ2-1): DSGVTQTPKHLITATGQRVTLRCSPRSGDLSVYWYQQSLDQGLQFLIQYYNGEERAKGNILERFSAQQFPDLHSELNLSSLELGDSALYFCASSAWTSGYNEQFFGPGTRLTVL.

V usage is TRBV7-9 and J usage is TRBJ1-5; the D is unclear. The CDR3 is made up of 15 amino acids. From germline, CDR1 is SEHNR and CDR2 FQNEAQ (reference sequence). V was shortened by 1 base and J by 6 bases, with 13 bases between the two germline ends. The CDR3 coding sequence is TGTGCCAGCAGCTTAGAAGGAGCCGGAGGTCAGCCCCAGCATTTT. Residues: CASSLEGAGGQPQHF.

This clone was seen more than once but under ten times. The genes are TRBV9 and TRBJ2-1; D is undetermined. The ends were cut back, 1 base at V and 9 bases at J, with 23 bases in the middle. CDR3 length: 17 residues. The germline CDR1 and CDR2 sequences are SGDLS and YYNGEE. The CDR3 region is CASSVKVDISSSGEQFF. The CDR3 nucleotides are TGTGCCAGCAGCGTAAAAGTCGATATTAGCTCTTCCGGTGAGCAGTTCTTC.

The chain uses TRBV7-9 and TRBJ2-7; tentatively, D is TRBD1 (6 bases). V was pared by 4 bases and J by 0 bases, with 19 bases between. Germline V gene sequence: CDR1 SEHNR, CDR2 FQNEAQ (reference sequence). The CDR3 is 17 residues long. CDR3 bases: TGTGCCAGCAGCTCCACAGACAGACAGGCGCCCTCCTACGAGCAGTACTTC. This encodes CASSSTDRQAPSYEQYF.

This clone was counted a few times. V and J are TRBV7-9 and TRBJ2-7; D may be TRBD1 (6 bases). Trimming removed 5 bases at V and 0 bases at J, with 14 bases between. The CDR3 extends over 15 amino acids. Germline assignment: CDR1 SEHNR and CDR2 FQNEAQ (reference sequence). The DNA of the CDR3 is TGTGCCAGCAGCCTCGCAGGGGCTGCCTCCTACGAGCAGTACTTC. It specifies CASSLAGAASYEQYF.

V usage is TRBV30 and J usage is TRBJ1-1, with D uncertain. V dropped 1 base and J dropped 2 bases, with 11 bases sitting between them. Per germline, CDR1 GTSNPN and CDR2 SVGIG (reference sequence). The CDR3 is made up of 14 amino acids. CDR3: CAWSGEWSNTEAFF. The CDR3 DNA sequence: TGTGCCTGGAGTGGCGAATGGTCTAACACTGAAGCTTTCTTT. Full variable domain (outside the CDR3, taken from reference TRBV30 and TRBJ1-1): SQTIHQWPATLVQPVGSPLSLECTVEGTSNPNLYWYRQAAGRGLQLLFYSVGIGQISSEVPQNLSASRPQDRQFILSSKKLLLSDSGFYLCAWSGEWSNTEAFFGQGTRLTVV.

The chain's CDR3 is CASSTSSNEQFF. CDR3 nucleotide sequence: TGTGCCAGCAGTACATCTAGTAATGAGCAGTTCTTC. The chain joins TRBV6-5 to TRBJ2-1, with D unresolved. Trimming removed 5 bases from V and 7 bases from J, with 9 bases in between. CDR3 length: 12 residues. Germline V gives CDR1 MNHEY, CDR2 SVGAGI.